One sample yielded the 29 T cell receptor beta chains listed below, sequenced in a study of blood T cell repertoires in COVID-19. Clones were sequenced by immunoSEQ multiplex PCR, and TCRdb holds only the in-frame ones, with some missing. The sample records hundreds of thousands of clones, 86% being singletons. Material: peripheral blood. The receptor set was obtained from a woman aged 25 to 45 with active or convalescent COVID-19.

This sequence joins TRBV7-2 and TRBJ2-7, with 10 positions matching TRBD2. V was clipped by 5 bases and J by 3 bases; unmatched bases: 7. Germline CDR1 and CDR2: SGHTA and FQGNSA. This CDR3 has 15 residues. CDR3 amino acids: CASSNSGGPLYEQYF. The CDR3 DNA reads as TGTGCCAGCAGCAATAGCGGGGGGCCTCTCTACGAGCAGTACTTC.

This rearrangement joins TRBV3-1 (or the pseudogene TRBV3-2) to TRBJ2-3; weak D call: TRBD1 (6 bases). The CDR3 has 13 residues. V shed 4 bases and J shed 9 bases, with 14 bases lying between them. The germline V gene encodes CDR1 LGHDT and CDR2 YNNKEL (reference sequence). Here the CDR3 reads CASSLNRVGTQYF. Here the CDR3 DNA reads TGTGCCAGCAGCCTGAACAGGGTAGGGACGCAGTATTTT.

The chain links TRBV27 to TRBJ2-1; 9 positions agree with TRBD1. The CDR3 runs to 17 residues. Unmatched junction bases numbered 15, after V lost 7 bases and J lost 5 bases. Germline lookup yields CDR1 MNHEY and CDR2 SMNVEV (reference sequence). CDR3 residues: CASNEEAGQGSHNEQFF. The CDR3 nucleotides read TGTGCCAGCAACGAAGAAGCGGGACAGGGTTCGCACAATGAGCAGTTCTTC.

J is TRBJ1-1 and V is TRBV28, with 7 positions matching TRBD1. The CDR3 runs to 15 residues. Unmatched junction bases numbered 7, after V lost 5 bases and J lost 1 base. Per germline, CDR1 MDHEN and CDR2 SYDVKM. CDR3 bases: TGTGCCAGCAGTGAGACAGGGATTGGGAACACTGAAGCTTTCTTT. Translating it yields CASSETGIGNTEAFF.

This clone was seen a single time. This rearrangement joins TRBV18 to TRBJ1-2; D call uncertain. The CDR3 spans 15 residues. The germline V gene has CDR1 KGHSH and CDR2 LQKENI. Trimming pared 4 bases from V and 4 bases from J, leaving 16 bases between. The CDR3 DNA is TGTGCCAGCTCACTGCAGGATCCCTATGCCTATGGCTACACCTTC. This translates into CASSLQDPYAYGYTF.

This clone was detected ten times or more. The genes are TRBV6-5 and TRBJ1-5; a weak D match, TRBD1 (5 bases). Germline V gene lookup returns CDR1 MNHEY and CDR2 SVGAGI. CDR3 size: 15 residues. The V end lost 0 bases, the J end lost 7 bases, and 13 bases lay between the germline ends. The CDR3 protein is CASSYSFQGGQPQHF. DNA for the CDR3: TGTGCCAGCAGTTACTCGTTTCAGGGAGGCCAGCCCCAGCATTTT.

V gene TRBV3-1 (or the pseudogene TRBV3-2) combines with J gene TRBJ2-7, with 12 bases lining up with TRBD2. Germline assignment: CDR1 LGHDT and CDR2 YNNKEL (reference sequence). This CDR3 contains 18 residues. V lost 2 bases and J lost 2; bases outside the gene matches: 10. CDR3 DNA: TGTGCCAGCAGCCAAAGACCTACTAGCGGGGGGAGAACCTACGAGCAGTACTTC. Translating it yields CASSQRPTSGGRTYEQYF.

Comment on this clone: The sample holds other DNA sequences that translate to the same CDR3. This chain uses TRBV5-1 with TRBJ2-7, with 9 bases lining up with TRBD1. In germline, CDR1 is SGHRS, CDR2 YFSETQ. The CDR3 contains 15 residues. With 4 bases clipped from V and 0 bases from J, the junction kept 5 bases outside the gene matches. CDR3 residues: CASSPGTGSSYEQYF. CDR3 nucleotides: TGCGCCAGCAGCCCTGGGACAGGGAGCTCCTACGAGCAGTACTTC.

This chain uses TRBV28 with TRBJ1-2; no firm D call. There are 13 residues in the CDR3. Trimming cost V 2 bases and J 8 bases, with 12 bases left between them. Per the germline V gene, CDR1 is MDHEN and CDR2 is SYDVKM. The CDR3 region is CASSLGRSQGYTF. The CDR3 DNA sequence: TGTGCCAGCAGTTTAGGTCGGTCACAGGGCTACACCTTC.

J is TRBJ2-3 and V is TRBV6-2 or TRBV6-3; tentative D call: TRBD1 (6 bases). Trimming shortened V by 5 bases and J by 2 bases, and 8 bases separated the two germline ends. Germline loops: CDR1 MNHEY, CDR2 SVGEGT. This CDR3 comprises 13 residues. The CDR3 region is CASSQGSTDTQYF. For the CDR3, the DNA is TGTGCCAGCAGTCAGGGGTCCACAGATACGCAGTATTTT.

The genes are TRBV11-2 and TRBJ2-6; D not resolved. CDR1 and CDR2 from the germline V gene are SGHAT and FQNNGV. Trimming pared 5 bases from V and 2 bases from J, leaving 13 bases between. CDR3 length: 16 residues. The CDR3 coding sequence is TGTGCCAGCAGCCCCTTCGGTATTACTGGGGCCAACGTCCTGACTTTC. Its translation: CASSPFGITGANVLTF.

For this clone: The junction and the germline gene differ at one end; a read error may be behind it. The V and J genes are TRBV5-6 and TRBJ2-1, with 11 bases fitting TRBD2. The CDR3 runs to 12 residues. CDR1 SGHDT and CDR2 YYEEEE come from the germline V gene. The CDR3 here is CASSVALAGAIF. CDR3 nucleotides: TGTGCCAGCAGCGTCGCACTAGCGGGGGCCATCTTC.

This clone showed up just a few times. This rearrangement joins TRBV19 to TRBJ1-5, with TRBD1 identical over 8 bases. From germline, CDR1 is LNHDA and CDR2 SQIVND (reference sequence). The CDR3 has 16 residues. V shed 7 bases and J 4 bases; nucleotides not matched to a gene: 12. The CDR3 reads CASTLIGQGGNQPQHF. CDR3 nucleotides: TGTGCCAGTACCCTTATAGGACAGGGAGGGAATCAGCCCCAGCATTTT.

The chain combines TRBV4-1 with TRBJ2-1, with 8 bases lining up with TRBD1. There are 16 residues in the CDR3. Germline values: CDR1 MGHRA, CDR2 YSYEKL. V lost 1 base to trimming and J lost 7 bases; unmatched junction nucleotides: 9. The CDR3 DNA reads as TGCGCCAGCAGCCAAGGGTGGGGTCAGGGGGCAAATGAGCAGTTCTTC. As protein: CASSQGWGQGANEQFF.

The CDR3 loop reads CASSSTVIRGNQPQHF. The CDR3 DNA is TGTGCCAGCAGTTCCACGGTGATTCGGGGCAATCAGCCCCAGCATTTT. The gene calls are TRBV6-2 or TRBV6-3 and TRBJ1-5; D is unclear. Between the trimmed V and J ends, which lost 4 bases and 2 bases, there was a span of 15 bases. The CDR3 consists of 16 residues. The V gene's germline CDR1 is MNHEY and CDR2 SVGEGT.

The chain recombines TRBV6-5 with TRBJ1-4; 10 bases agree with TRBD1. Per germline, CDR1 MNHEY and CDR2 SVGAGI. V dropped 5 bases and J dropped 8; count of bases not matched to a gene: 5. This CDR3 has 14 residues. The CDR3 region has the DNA TGTGCCAGCAGTCCAGGGACAGGGGTAGAAAAACTGTTTTTT. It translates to CASSPGTGVEKLFF.

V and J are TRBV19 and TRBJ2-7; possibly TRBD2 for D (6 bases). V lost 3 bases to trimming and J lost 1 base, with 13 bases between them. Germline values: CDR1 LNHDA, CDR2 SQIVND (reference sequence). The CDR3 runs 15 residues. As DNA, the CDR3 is TGTGCCAGTAGTATCGCGAGGGCGGGGTCCTACGAGCAGTACTTC. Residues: CASSIARAGSYEQYF.

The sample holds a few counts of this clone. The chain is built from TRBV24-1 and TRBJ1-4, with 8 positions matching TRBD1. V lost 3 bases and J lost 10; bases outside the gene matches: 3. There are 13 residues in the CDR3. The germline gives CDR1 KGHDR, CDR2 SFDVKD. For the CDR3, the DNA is TGTGCCACCAGTGATAGGACAGGGCGAAAACTGTTTTTT. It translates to CATSDRTGRKLFF.

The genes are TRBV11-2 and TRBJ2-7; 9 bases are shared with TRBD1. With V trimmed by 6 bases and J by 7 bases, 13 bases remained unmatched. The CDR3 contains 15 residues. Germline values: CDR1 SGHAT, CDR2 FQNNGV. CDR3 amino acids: CASRPIQGAGGEQYF. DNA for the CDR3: TGTGCCAGCAGACCTATACAGGGGGCCGGAGGTGAGCAGTACTTC.

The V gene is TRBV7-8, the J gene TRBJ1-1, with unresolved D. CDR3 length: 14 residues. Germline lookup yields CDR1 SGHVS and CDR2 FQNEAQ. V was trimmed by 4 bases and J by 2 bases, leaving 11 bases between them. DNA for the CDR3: TGTGCCAGCAGCTCATCCAGGATCAACACTGAAGCTTTCTTT. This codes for CASSSSRINTEAFF.

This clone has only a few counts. The DNA for the CDR3 is TGTGCCAGCAGCCCGACAGGGGGCATCACTGAAGCTTTCTTT. This sequence encodes CASSPTGGITEAFF. The chain carries TRBV2 and TRBJ1-1, with 10 bases matching TRBD1. CDR3 length equals 14 residues. Germline V gene sequence: CDR1 SNHLY, CDR2 FYNNEI. The V gene end was trimmed by 6 bases and the J gene end by 4 bases; junction bases not matched to a gene: 5. Using reference TRBV2 and TRBJ1-1 for the parts outside the CDR3, the full variable domain is EPEVTQTPSHQVTQMGQEVILRCVPISNHLYFYWYRQILGQKVEFLVSFYNNEISEKSEIFDDQFSVERPDGSNFTLKIRSTKLEDSAMYFCASSPTGGITEAFFGQGTRLTVV.

CDR3 in amino acids: CASSFRFLRTEAFF. The CDR3 region has the DNA TGTGCCAGCAGCTTCCGATTTTTGAGGACTGAAGCTTTCTTT. This chain connects TRBV3-1 (or the pseudogene TRBV3-2) to TRBJ1-1; the D is unclear. V gave up 5 bases and J gave up 5 bases, with 15 bases separating them. The length of the CDR3 is 14 residues. CDR1 is LGHDT, CDR2 YNNKEL, per germline (reference sequence).

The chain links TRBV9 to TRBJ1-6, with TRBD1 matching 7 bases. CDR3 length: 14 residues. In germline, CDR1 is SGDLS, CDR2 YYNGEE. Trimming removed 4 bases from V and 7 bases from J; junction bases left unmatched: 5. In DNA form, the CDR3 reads TGTGCCAGCAGCCCTGGGACAGAGAATTCACCCCTCCACTTT. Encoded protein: CASSPGTENSPLHF.

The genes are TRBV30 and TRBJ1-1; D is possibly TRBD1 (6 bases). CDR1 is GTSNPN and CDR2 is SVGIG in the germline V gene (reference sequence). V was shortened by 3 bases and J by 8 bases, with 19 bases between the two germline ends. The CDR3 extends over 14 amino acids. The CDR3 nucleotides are TGTGCCTGGAGGGGGCGGGGGGCGCAGTGGGAAGCTTTCTTT. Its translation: CAWRGRGAQWEAFF.

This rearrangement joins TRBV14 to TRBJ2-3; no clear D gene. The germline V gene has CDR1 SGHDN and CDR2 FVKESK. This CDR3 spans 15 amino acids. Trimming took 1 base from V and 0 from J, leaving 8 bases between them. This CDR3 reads CASSQGAISTDTQYF. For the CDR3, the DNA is TGTGCCAGCAGCCAAGGGGCCATTAGCACAGATACGCAGTATTTT.

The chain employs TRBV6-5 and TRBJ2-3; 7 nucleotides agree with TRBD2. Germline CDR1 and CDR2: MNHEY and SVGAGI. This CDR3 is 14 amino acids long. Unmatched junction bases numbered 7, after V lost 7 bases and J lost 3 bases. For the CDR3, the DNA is TGTGCCAGCACCCGGGGAGGGGCAACAGATACGCAGTATTTT. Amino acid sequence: CASTRGGATDTQYF.

The CDR3 is CASSPLLNTEAFF. DNA for the CDR3: TGCGCCAGCAGCCCCCTACTGAACACTGAAGCTTTCTTT. This sequence joins TRBV4-1 and TRBJ1-1; D remains unclear. With 4 bases removed from V and 0 bases from J, the gap between germline ends came to 6 bases. The germline V gene has CDR1 MGHRA and CDR2 YSYEKL. The length of the CDR3 is 13 residues.

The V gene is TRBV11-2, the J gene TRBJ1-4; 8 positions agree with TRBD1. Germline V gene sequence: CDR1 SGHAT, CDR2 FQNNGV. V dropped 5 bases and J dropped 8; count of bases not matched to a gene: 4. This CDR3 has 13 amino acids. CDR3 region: CASSQNRGEKLFF. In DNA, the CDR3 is TGTGCCAGCAGCCAAAACAGGGGGGAAAAACTGTTTTTT.

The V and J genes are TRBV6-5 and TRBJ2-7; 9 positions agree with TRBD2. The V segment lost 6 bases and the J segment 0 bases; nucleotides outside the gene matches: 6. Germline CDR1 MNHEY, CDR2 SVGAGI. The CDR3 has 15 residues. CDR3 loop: CASRSSGGSSYEQYF. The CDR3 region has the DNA TGTGCCAGCAGGAGTAGCGGGGGAAGCTCCTACGAGCAGTACTTC.